This T cell receptor beta chain stems from a study of cytomegalovirus exposure and HLA in healthy donors. About the study: The 95 to 150 validation repertoires used a platform that matched the one used for the 600 to 750 first-cohort repertoires, as a later analysis reported. General observations from the study: The study recorded 150 to 200 TCR beta chains that were cytomegalovirus-associated.

About this clone itself: No antigen is known for it.

Sequenced by immunoSEQ multiplex PCR; TCRdb stores in-frame clones only, minus some. The table has about 180,000 clones, 86% seen once. Trimming shortened V by 2 bases and J by 6 bases, and 16 bases separated the two germline ends. CDR1 is SGHRS, CDR2 YFSETQ, per germline. This CDR3 has 15 amino acids. The specimen was PBMCs. The chain has TRBV5-1 and TRBJ2-3; possible D gene TRBD2, 6 bases. This TCR derives from a man younger than 35 in good health and CMV-seropositive. CDR3 bases: TGCGCCAGCAGCTTCCGGGACTCCTGGAGGGATACGCAGTATTTT. This sequence encodes CASSFRDSWRDTQYF. Together with reference TRBV5-1 and TRBJ2-3, the CDR3 gives the full variable domain: KAGVTQTPRYLIKTRGQQVTLSCSPISGHRSVSWYQQTPGQGLQFLFEYFSETQRNKGNFPGRFSGRQFSNSRSEMNVSTLELGDSALYLCASSFRDSWRDTQYFGPGTRLTVL.